Listed below are T cell receptor beta chains from one sample, sequenced in a study of blood T cell repertoires in COVID-19. Clones were sequenced by immunoSEQ multiplex PCR, and TCRdb holds only the in-frame ones, with some missing. Of under 200,000 clones detected, over 70% appear once; the ten largest clones hold roughly 13%. Sequenced: PBMCs or T cells enriched from blood (not recorded which). Every receptor here comes from a woman aged 60-75 years who had recovered from COVID-19. Each CDR3 is given with its conserved first and last residue. Fields, in order: clone size, J gene, V gene, D gene, CDR3 DNA, CDR3 protein. D genes are given only for firm matches. Clone size is not always given. Where it is, it says once, few, many or a class for expanded clones.

>.|TRBJ2-7|TRBV9|.
TGTGCCAGCAGCAACCGGGACTTAACCTACGAGCAGTACTTC
CASSNRDLTYEQYF
>.|TRBJ2-3|TRBV9|TRBD1
TGTGCCAGCAGCCCTCCCGGGACAGCCGGAGATACGCAGTATTTT
CASSPPGTAGDTQYF
>.|TRBJ1-2|TRBV27|.
TGTGCCAGCAGTTATTTCATAGGGGGGGTCTATGGCTACACCTTC
CASSYFIGGVYGYTF
>.|TRBJ2-7|TRBV11-2|TRBD2
TGTGCCAGCAGCCCAAACCCCGGGACTAGCGGGAGCCCCGAGCAGTACTTC
CASSPNPGTSGSPEQYF
>.|TRBJ2-7|TRBV6-6|.
TGTGCCAGCGGTCGGGGGAGGCCCTACGAGCAGTACTTC
CASGRGRPYEQYF
>once|TRBJ2-5|TRBV7-2|TRBD2
TGTGCCAGCAGCTTAACGGGAGGGGAGACCCAGTACTTC
CASSLTGGETQYF
>.|TRBJ2-4|TRBV7-2|.
TGTGCCAGCAGCCACGGACTAGCCAAAAACATTCAGTACTTC
CASSHGLAKNIQYF
>once|TRBJ1-1|TRBV7-9|.
TGTGCCAGCAGCCTCCTGTTCCGAGGGAACACTGAAGCTTTCTTT
CASSLLFRGNTEAFF
>.|TRBJ2-1|TRBV29-1|.
TGCAGCGCCGAGAGACTAGTCTACAATGAGCAGTTCTTC
CSAERLVYNEQFF
>.|TRBJ1-5|TRBV6-5|TRBD1
TGTGCCAGCAGGGAGGACAGGGGGCTCCAGCCCCAGCATTTT
CASREDRGLQPQHF
>.|TRBJ1-4|TRBV30|TRBD1
TGTGCCTGGAGTGTACAACGGGCAGGGGGACTGTTTTTT
CAWSVQRAGGLFF
>once|TRBJ1-1|TRBV12-3/TRBV12-4|TRBD1
TGTGCCAGCAGTATAGACAGGGGCGATGAAGCTTTCTTT
CASSIDRGDEAFF
>few|TRBJ1-4|TRBV5-1|TRBD1
TGCGCCAGCAGCTTGGATGGACAGGTGGGGGAAAAACTGTTTTTT
CASSLDGQVGEKLFF
>.|TRBJ2-1|TRBV7-8|TRBD2
TGTGCCAGCAGCCTAGGACTAGCTGGCAATGAGCAGTTCTTC
CASSLGLAGNEQFF
>.|TRBJ1-1|TRBV19|TRBD1
TGTGCCAGTAGTTCGACAGGGGGCGGTAAGGCTTTCTTT
CASSSTGGGKAFF
>few|TRBJ1-5|TRBV21-1|.
TGTGCCAGCAGCAAAGAGGGGCGGGACAGGGGTAGCAATCAGCCCCAGCATTTT
CASSKEGRDRGSNQPQHF
>.|TRBJ2-7|TRBV18|.
TGTGCCAGCTCTCTAGGGACACTCACCTACGAGCAGTACTTC
CASSLGTLTYEQYF
>.|TRBJ1-3|TRBV18|TRBD1
TGTGCCAGCTCACCGGGACAGGGGGGATCTGGAAACACCATATATTTT
CASSPGQGGSGNTIYF
>few|TRBJ1-5|TRBV12-5|.
TGTGCTAGTGCCCCGGACAGATATCAGCCCCAGCATTTT
CASAPDRYQPQHF
>.|TRBJ2-7|TRBV5-1|TRBD1
TGCGCCAGCGGACAGGGTGGACCCTACGAGCAGTACTTC
CASGQGGPYEQYF
>.|TRBJ1-2|TRBV4-1|.
TGCGCCAGCAGCCCCCCCACTTTGGGGGGCTATGGCTACACCTTC
CASSPPTLGGYGYTF
>.|TRBJ2-1|TRBV7-3|TRBD2
TGTGCCAGCAGCTCGACTAGCGGGGGACACAATGAGCAGTTCTTC
CASSSTSGGHNEQFF
>.|TRBJ1-1|TRBV21-1|.
TGTGCCAGCAGCAACCTCGGGAGGGCCTGTGACACTGAAGCTTTCTTT
CASSNLGRACDTEAFF
>.|TRBJ1-1|TRBV19|.
TGTGCCAGTAGTAGGAAAGACTTAATGAACACTGAAGCTTTCTTT
CASSRKDLMNTEAFF
>.|TRBJ2-2|TRBV7-8|TRBD1
TGTGCCAGCAGCTTCGGACAGGTCCAGGCCGGGGAGCTGTTTTTT
CASSFGQVQAGELFF
>.|TRBJ1-1|TRBV25-1|TRBD1
TGTGCCAGCGGATTTACAGGGGGCGGAACTGAAGCTTTCTTT
CASGFTGGGTEAFF
>.|TRBJ1-2|TRBV2|TRBD1
TGTGCCAGCATTCAAACAGGGGGAGGGATTCGTGGCTACACCTTC
CASIQTGGGIRGYTF
>.|TRBJ2-7|TRBV28|.
TGTGCCAGCAGTTTAGGGACTCGATACGAGCAGTACTTC
CASSLGTRYEQYF
>once|TRBJ1-2|TRBV20-1|.
TGCAGTGCTAGTTCGTCGACGATCCGGGTTGGCGGCTACACCTTC
CSASSSTIRVGGYTF
>.|TRBJ1-1|TRBV3-1/TRBV3-2|TRBD1
TGTGCCAGCAGCCCAGGGACAGCCACTGAAGCTTTCTTT
CASSPGTATEAFF
>.|TRBJ2-2|TRBV5-1|.
TGCGCCAGCAGCTTGAGTGCGGGGAGTACCGGGGAGCTGTTTTTT
CASSLSAGSTGELFF
>.|TRBJ2-1|TRBV3-1/TRBV3-2|TRBD1
TGTGCCAGCAGCCAAGGGACAGGGCTAATGAATGAGCAGTTCTTC
CASSQGTGLMNEQFF
>.|TRBJ1-3|TRBV25-1|.
TGTGCCAGTCGGTCGGGGGGAAACACCATATATTTT
CASRSGGNTIYF
>.|TRBJ2-3|TRBV6-5|.
TGTGCCAGCAGTTCGACAGATACGCAGTATTTT
CASSSTDTQYF
>.|TRBJ1-2|TRBV6-4|.
TGTGCCAGCAGTGCCTCTCCGGGCCCCAAAGGGGTCTTCTTC
CASSASPGPKGVFF
>.|TRBJ2-7|TRBV29-1|TRBD1
TGCAGCGTGGAGGAGACAGGGGGCTCCTACGAGCAGTACTTC
CSVEETGGSYEQYF
>.|TRBJ2-7|TRBV27|TRBD2
TGTGCCAGCAGTTTATGGAGCGGGAGCTACGAGCAGTACTTC
CASSLWSGSYEQYF
>once|TRBJ2-5|TRBV4-2|.
TGTGCCAGCAGCCTGGACAGAAACCAAGAGACCCAGTACTTC
CASSLDRNQETQYF
>.|TRBJ1-5|TRBV19|.
TGTGCCAGTAGTTCTCAGGGAAGTTATCAGCCCCAGCATTTT
CASSSQGSYQPQHF
>few|TRBJ1-2|TRBV6-5|TRBD1
TGTGCCAGCACCTTAGACAGGGGAGATGGCTACACCTTC
CASTLDRGDGYTF
>.|TRBJ1-5|TRBV4-1|TRBD1
TGCGCCAGCAGCCAAGATGGGACAGGGATGAATCAGCCCCAGCATTTT
CASSQDGTGMNQPQHF
>.|TRBJ1-1|TRBV10-3|.
TGTGCCATCAGTGAGGCCAGGGGTCGTGAAGCTTTCTTT
CAISEARGREAFF
>many|TRBJ2-1|TRBV10-2|TRBD2
TGCGCCAGCAGTGAAGGCGGGAGCTATGAGCAGTTCTTC
CASSEGGSYEQFF